This T cell receptor (beta chain) was recovered during a study of beta chain features in type 1 diabetes. This clone was seen a few times. Every donor provided one heparinised blood draw, which averaged roughly 120 mL. Once sorted, every population was more than 95% pure. CDR1 is MDHEN, CDR2 SYDVKM, per germline. Trimming pared 10 bases from V and 1 base from J, leaving 13 bases between. The CDR3 runs to 13 residues. The isolated RNA, all of it, was reverse transcribed, so expressed TCRB transcripts were what got sequenced. Assay: immunoSEQ multiplex PCR; the TCRdb copy retains only in-frame clones and omits some. This sample carries 250,000 or so clones, around a quarter of them seen once, and the ten largest clones take about 3.9%.

Sequencing was performed on central memory CD4+ T cells from blood. The chain employs TRBV28 and TRBJ1-2, with D possibly TRBD1 on 5 matching bases. This TCR was recovered from a man aged 30 to 39 in good health. This CDR3 is CATPGGGNYGYTF. Here the CDR3 DNA reads TGTGCCACCCCGGGGGGTGGTAACTATGGCTACACCTTC.